These 26 T cell receptor beta chains were all obtained from the same sample, sequenced in a study of blood T cell repertoires in COVID-19. Produced via immunoSEQ multiplex PCR; TCRdb's table is partial and in-frame only. The table includes over 200,000 clones, around 87% detected once. The sample taken for sequencing was peripheral blood. These receptors were collected from a woman aged 45-65 years with acute or convalescent COVID-19.

This clone has more than one count but fewer than ten. The rearrangement joins TRBV5-1 to TRBJ1-3, with D maybe TRBD1 (6 bases). This CDR3 comprises 14 residues. Per the germline V gene, CDR1 is SGHRS and CDR2 is YFSETQ. Trimming left V 3 bases short and J 5 bases short, with 12 bases between. CDR3 coding DNA: TGCGCCAGCAGCTCAGGGGAACGGCGAAACACCATATATTTT. Protein: CASSSGERRNTIYF. The full variable domain, in which reference TRBV5-1 and TRBJ1-3 provide the parts outside the CDR3, is KAGVTQTPRYLIKTRGQQVTLSCSPISGHRSVSWYQQTPGQGLQFLFEYFSETQRNKGNFPGRFSGRQFSNSRSEMNVSTLELGDSALYLCASSSGERRNTIYFGEGSWLTVV.

This clone came up once. The J gene is TRBJ1-6, the V gene TRBV18; 9 bases fit TRBD1. There are 15 residues in the CDR3. Germline V CDR1 and CDR2: KGHSH, LQKENI. After removal of 2 bases from V and 9 bases from J, the junction contained 5 bases not matched to a gene. The CDR3 DNA reads TGTGCCAGCTCACCAACCGGACAGGGGAGTTCACCCCTCCACTTT. It specifies CASSPTGQGSSPLHF.

This chain's CDR3 is CASSADRGAGNTIYF. DNA for the CDR3: TGTGCCAGTAGTGCCGACAGGGGCGCTGGAAACACCATATATTTT. The V and J genes are TRBV19 and TRBJ1-3; 8 nucleotides line up with TRBD1. The V and J ends lost 5 bases and 2 bases, in that order; junction bases with no gene match: 5. The CDR3 sequence is 15 residues long. Germline loops: CDR1 LNHDA, CDR2 SQIVND (reference sequence).

This sequence joins TRBV2 and TRBJ1-2; a possible D gene is TRBD1 (6 bases). The CDR3 covers 12 residues. Deletions cut 8 bases from V and 4 bases from J, with 11 bases between. Germline CDR1 reads SNHLY; CDR2 reads FYNNEI. The CDR3 protein is CASGTGPYGYTF. CDR3 sequence (DNA): TGTGCCAGCGGTACAGGGCCCTATGGCTACACCTTC.

The V gene is TRBV27, the J gene TRBJ2-7, with D hard to call. Deletions cut 8 bases from V and 0 bases from J, with 11 bases between. This CDR3 region has 13 residues. Germline V gives CDR1 MNHEY, CDR2 SMNVEV (reference sequence). The CDR3 region is CASWNADSYEQYF. The DNA for the CDR3 is TGTGCCAGCTGGAACGCGGACTCCTACGAGCAGTACTTC.

V usage is TRBV23-1 and J usage is TRBJ2-2; 7 bases line up with TRBD1. TRBV23-1 is treated as an ORF (open reading frame) with a function not yet certain. The CDR3 is 11 residues long. V shed 9 bases and J 7 bases; nucleotides not matched to a gene: 2. The CDR3 nucleotides read TGCGCCAGACAGGGGTACGGGGAGCTGTTTTTT. This sequence encodes CARQGYGELFF.

The J gene is TRBJ2-3, the V gene TRBV29-1; the match to TRBD2 covers 9 bases. Trimming at V came to 5 bases and at J to 0 bases, leaving 0 bases not matched to a gene. CDR1 SQVTM and CDR2 ANQGSEA come from the germline V gene. This CDR3 spans 13 amino acids. The CDR3 DNA sequence: TGCAGCGTTACTAGCGGGAGCACAGATACGCAGTATTTT. Amino acids: CSVTSGSTDTQYF.

V gene TRBV28 combines with J gene TRBJ2-7; 8 bases line up with TRBD2. V lost 3 bases, J lost 2 bases, and 12 bases stayed unmatched. The CDR3 has 17 residues. Germline V lookup: CDR1 MDHEN, CDR2 SYDVKM. This CDR3 is CASSFTIWTSPTYEQYF. The CDR3 nucleotides read TGTGCCAGCAGTTTTACGATTTGGACTAGCCCGACCTACGAGCAGTACTTC.

The rearrangement links TRBV2 to TRBJ2-1; 11 bases are shared with TRBD2. The CDR3 contains 16 residues. In germline, CDR1 is SNHLY, CDR2 FYNNEI. V was clipped by 7 bases and J by 4 bases; unmatched bases: 9. The CDR3 DNA follows: TGTGCCAGCACCCTCTCGACTAGCGGGACTTACAATGAGCAGTTCTTC. Translated, it gives CASTLSTSGTYNEQFF.

This rearrangement joins TRBV5-1 to TRBJ2-1; 11 nucleotides agree with TRBD2. V lost 2 bases to trimming and J lost 0 bases; unmatched junction nucleotides: 7. CDR1 SGHRS and CDR2 YFSETQ come from the germline V gene. The CDR3 has 18 residues. The CDR3 nucleotides read TGCGCCAGCAGCTTCACTAGCGGGAGCCCCCGCTCCTACAATGAGCAGTTCTTC. It is translated as CASSFTSGSPRSYNEQFF. The whole variable domain, remainder taken from reference TRBV5-1 and TRBJ2-1, is KAGVTQTPRYLIKTRGQQVTLSCSPISGHRSVSWYQQTPGQGLQFLFEYFSETQRNKGNFPGRFSGRQFSNSRSEMNVSTLELGDSALYLCASSFTSGSPRSYNEQFFGPGTRLTVL.

The chain has TRBV7-2 and TRBJ2-5, with TRBD2 as a possible D gene (5 bases). The V end was cut by 6 bases, the J end by 5 bases, with 16 bases between. The germline V gene encodes CDR1 SGHTA and CDR2 FQGNSA. CDR3 length: 14 amino acids. This CDR3 reads CASSRGSTQETQYF. DNA of the CDR3: TGTGCCAGCAGTCGGGGATCAACACAGGAGACCCAGTACTTC.

The chain links TRBV5-1 to TRBJ2-1, with D perhaps TRBD1 (5 bases). Trimming stripped 7 bases from V and 8 bases from J, with 22 bases between. This CDR3 spans 15 amino acids. Germline CDR1 is SGHRS and CDR2 is YFSETQ. CDR3 amino acids: CASGRLGQGKDEQFF. CDR3 DNA: TGCGCCAGCGGTCGCCTGGGGCAGGGTAAGGATGAGCAGTTCTTC.

V is TRBV7-3 and J is TRBJ2-2, with D perhaps TRBD2 (5 bases). Germline-derived CDR1 and CDR2 are SGHTA and FQGTGA. The CDR3 has 16 amino acids. The V gene lost 3 bases and the J gene lost 7 bases, with 18 bases spanning the gap. In DNA form, the CDR3 reads TGTGCCAGCAGCTTTGAACGACCGGGATTAGGCGGGGAGCTGTTTTTT. Its translation: CASSFERPGLGGELFF. Full variable domain (rest looked up from reference TRBV7-3 and TRBJ2-2): GAGVSQTPSNKVTEKGKYVELRCDPISGHTALYWYRQSLGQGPEFLIYFQGTGAADDSGLPNDRFFAVRPEGSVSTLKIQRTERGDSAVYLCASSFERPGLGGELFFGEGSRLTVL.

The chain is built from TRBV7-9 and TRBJ1-6; 8 positions agree with TRBD1. Germline V gene lookup returns CDR1 SEHNR and CDR2 FQNEAQ (reference sequence). The CDR3 consists of 15 residues. Unmatched junction bases numbered 6, after V lost 3 bases and J lost 8 bases. The CDR3 reads CASSFGRGLDSPLHF. DNA of the CDR3: TGTGCCAGCAGCTTTGGCAGGGGGCTGGATTCACCCCTCCACTTT.

V is TRBV28 and J is TRBJ1-1; TRBD1 might be the D (6 bases). V gave up 4 bases and J gave up 11 bases, with 17 bases separating them. CDR3 length equals 13 residues. Germline lookup yields CDR1 MDHEN and CDR2 SYDVKM. The CDR3 is CASSYLTSGAAFF. The CDR3 bases are TGTGCCAGCAGTTATCTTACCTCAGGGGCGGCTTTCTTT.

In DNA form, the CDR3 reads TGTGCCAGCAGCCAAGGGACAGGGACGATAAACTATGGCTACACCTTC. Its protein product is CASSQGTGTINYGYTF. The chain employs TRBV3-1 (or the pseudogene TRBV3-2) and TRBJ1-2, with 8 bases that match TRBD1. The germline V gene encodes CDR1 LGHDT and CDR2 YNNKEL (reference sequence). CDR3 length equals 16 residues. Trimming cost V 1 base and J 2 bases; bases outside gene matches: 6.

The chain joins TRBV2 to TRBJ1-3; TRBD1 matches 8 bases. Germline loops: CDR1 SNHLY, CDR2 FYNNEI. The CDR3 loop spans 15 amino acids. V shed 6 bases, J shed 0 bases, and the junction held 4 bases outside the gene matches. CDR3 DNA sequence: TGTGCCAGCAGACAGGGGGTGAACTCTGGAAACACCATATATTTT. Translation gives CASRQGVNSGNTIYF.

This sequence joins TRBV18 and TRBJ1-2, with D possibly being TRBD1 (5 bases). The V end lost 3 bases, the J end lost 2 bases, and 7 bases lay between the germline ends. This CDR3 comprises 13 residues. From germline, CDR1 is KGHSH and CDR2 LQKENI. The CDR3 reads CASSPDRNYGYTF. In DNA, the CDR3 is TGTGCCAGCTCACCCGACAGAAACTATGGCTACACCTTC.

The gene calls are TRBV11-3 and TRBJ1-1, with TRBD1 as a possible D gene (6 bases). CDR3 size: 13 residues. Germline-derived CDR1 and CDR2 are SGHNT and YENEEA. The V gene lost 3 bases and the J gene lost 6 bases, with 11 bases spanning the gap. CDR3 nucleotide sequence: TGTGCCAGCAGCTTTACAGGGTCCCCTGAAGCTTTCTTT. Translating gives CASSFTGSPEAFF.

This clone was detected only a few times. The chain recombines TRBV11-2 with TRBJ2-7; no firm D call. V was shortened by 2 bases and J by 3 bases, with 5 bases between the two germline ends. The CDR3 runs to 12 residues. Germline CDR1 is SGHAT and CDR2 is FQNNGV. The CDR3 DNA follows: TGTGCCAGCAGCTTAAACTACTACGAGCAGTACTTC. Its protein product is CASSLNYYEQYF.

The CDR3 loop is CASSQVSGGGYTF. CDR3 coding DNA: TGTGCCAGCAGCCAAGTATCAGGGGGTGGCTACACCTTC. V usage is TRBV4-2 and J usage is TRBJ1-2, with TRBD1 matching over 7 bases. Trimming took 1 base from V and 7 from J; bases not matched to a gene: 3. This CDR3 is 13 amino acids long. CDR1 and CDR2 from the germline V gene are LGHNA and YNFKEQ.

This chain uses TRBV5-4 with TRBJ1-2, with 9 bases identical to TRBD1. Germline V gene sequence: CDR1 SGHNT, CDR2 YYREEE (reference sequence). V was clipped by 4 bases and J by 3 bases; unmatched bases: 4. This CDR3 is built from 14 residues. CDR3 coding DNA: TGTGCCAGCAGCCTGGGACAGGGCCACTATGGCTACACCTTC. It yields the protein CASSLGQGHYGYTF.

This clone was detected once. The chain uses TRBV2 and TRBJ2-3; D ambiguous. Germline-derived CDR1 and CDR2 are SNHLY and FYNNEI. The CDR3 consists of 12 residues. Between the trimmed V and J ends, which lost 4 bases and 2 bases, there was a span of 4 bases. The CDR3, as DNA: TGTGCCAGCAGTGTATACACAGATACGCAGTATTTT. This translates into CASSVYTDTQYF.

The V call is TRBV9, the J call TRBJ2-2; a possible D gene is TRBD2 (6 bases). The CDR3 extends over 15 amino acids. Per the germline V gene, CDR1 is SGDLS and CDR2 is YYNGEE. V lost 2 bases, J lost 6 bases, and 14 bases lay in between. In DNA, the CDR3 is TGTGCCAGCAGCGTGGAGGGGAGGAGGTCCGGGGAGCTGTTTTTT. Its protein product is CASSVEGRRSGELFF.

The V and J genes are TRBV4-1 and TRBJ2-7; 11 bases align to TRBD2. V lost 1 base and J lost 1; bases outside the gene matches: 6. Germline V CDR1 and CDR2: MGHRA, YSYEKL. CDR3 length equals 17 residues. The CDR3 is CASSQVLAGASSYEQYF. CDR3 DNA: TGCGCCAGCAGCCAAGTACTAGCGGGGGCGTCATCCTACGAGCAGTACTTC.

The chain links TRBV27 to TRBJ2-7; D is possibly TRBD2 (7 bases). The CDR3 runs to 15 residues. The V end was cut by 6 bases, the J end by 3 bases, with 18 bases between. The germline V gene encodes CDR1 MNHEY and CDR2 SMNVEV (reference sequence). DNA for the CDR3: TGTGCCAGCAGCAGGGGATCCCGCGGGAGCTACGAGCAGTACTTC. Translating gives CASSRGSRGSYEQYF.